This T cell receptor (beta chain) was sequenced in a study of T cells after yellow fever vaccination. TCRdb reprocessed the 5' RACE reads via MiXCR and lists one record per CDR3 protein. The profile shows hundreds of thousands of distinct CDR3 sequences, around a tenth of them singletons. Germline V lookup: CDR1 SQVTM, CDR2 ANQGSEA. This CDR3 comprises 13 residues. J was trimmed by 4 bases and V by 8 bases; bases with no gene match: 5. This receptor was identified in a man aged 18 to 30 who received the YFV17D yellow fever vaccine. The input for sequencing was PBMCs, taken on the day of the first yellow fever vaccination. This chain links TRBV29-1 with TRBJ2-2; 9 positions agree with TRBD1. The CDR3 region has the DNA TGCAGCACCTGGGACAGGGTCACCGGGGAGCTGTTTTTT. Its protein product is CSTWDRVTGELFF.